A selection of T cell receptor beta chains follows, all from one sample in a study of spatial heterogeneity in lung cancer. Using its own MiXCR run on the 5' RACE reads, TCRdb lists one record per CDR3 protein. The sample includes about 2,200 distinct CDR3 sequences, about a sixth of them seen just once. This specimen was PBMCs, taken at surgery. The receptors stem from a male donor with early-stage non-small cell lung cancer. The conserved cysteine and the conserved F or W are not part of the CDR3 here. A D gene is named only where the DNA matches it firmly.

d_gene	v_gene	j_gene	CDR3aa
-	TRBV23-1	TRBJ2-1	ASSQLRASEEQF
-	TRBV4-3	TRBJ1-1	ASSQEAETEAF
TRBD2	TRBV7-2	TRBJ2-1	ASSATRDYYNEQF
TRBD1	TRBV23-1	TRBJ2-7	ASSPPSRQGAYEQY
TRBD2	TRBV6-2/TRBV6-3	TRBJ2-1	ASSYPGLAGGLWRNEQF
TRBD2	TRBV29-1	TRBJ2-3	SVQERLAEDTQY
-	TRBV5-1	TRBJ2-2	ASSLTGANTGELF
TRBD1	TRBV9	TRBJ2-2	ASSVAPGGRTGELF
-	TRBV7-2	TRBJ2-3	ASSLAFSAGITDTQY
TRBD2	TRBV7-2	TRBJ2-2	ASPRLTSANTGELF
TRBD2	TRBV6-5	TRBJ2-1	ASRTSGLAASNEQF
-	TRBV19	TRBJ1-5	ASTRTPNQPQH
-	TRBV28	TRBJ1-5	ASSRNREFWSAQH
-	TRBV28	TRBJ2-6	ASSLLGTGANVLT
-	TRBV14	TRBJ2-1	ASSQAYNEQF
TRBD1	TRBV12-3/TRBV12-4	TRBJ1-6	ASSHRGSPLH
-	TRBV30	TRBJ2-1	AWTTLASEQF
-	TRBV4-1	TRBJ2-3	ASARSLSTDTQY
TRBD2	TRBV5-1	TRBJ2-6	ASSLAPSGIGGANVLT
TRBD2	TRBV4-1	TRBJ2-1	ASSQRPGASGDEQF
TRBD2	TRBV4-2	TRBJ2-3	ASSQVWSSGGDTQY
TRBD1	TRBV6-2/TRBV6-3	TRBJ2-5	ASSYPGTANLRQETQY
TRBD1	TRBV10-3	TRBJ2-6	AISEGQDPSGANVLT
-	TRBV6-2/TRBV6-3	TRBJ1-5	ASSQQGLWDVEGQPQH
TRBD1	TRBV19	TRBJ2-7	ASTPGTESSYEQY
TRBD2	TRBV11-2	TRBJ2-7	ASSLGRTGLAGGWSSYEQY